Presented here are 15 T cell receptor beta chains from one specimen sequenced in a study of beta chain features in type 1 diabetes. Since all of the isolated RNA was reverse transcribed, expressed TCRB transcripts were what got sequenced. Sequencing used immunoSEQ multiplex PCR; TCRdb keeps in-frame clones, though not all of them. The sample shows some 900,000 clones, around a sixth of them seen only once. Sequencing was performed on naive CD4+ T cells from blood. Receptor source: a woman under 30 in good health.

The chain uses TRBV27 and TRBJ2-1; D call uncertain. Trimming left V 4 bases short and J 7 bases short, with 17 bases between. The CDR3 is 15 amino acids. Germline CDR1 MNHEY, CDR2 SMNVEV (reference sequence). CDR3 amino acids: CASSSLGGSWNEQFF. The CDR3 bases are TGTGCCAGCAGTTCCCTTGGCGGTAGCTGGAATGAGCAGTTCTTC.

This clone was seen only a few times. The V and J genes are TRBV7-9 and TRBJ2-5; weak D call: TRBD2 (6 bases). Trimming took off 2 bases at V and 2 bases at J, with 12 bases between the two ends. The CDR3 is made up of 15 amino acids. Germline V gene data show CDR1 as SEHNR and CDR2 as FQNEAQ (reference sequence). The CDR3 nucleotides read TGTGCCAGCAGCTTATCCGTGAGCGGGCAAGAGACCCAGTACTTC. This gives the protein CASSLSVSGQETQYF.

This clone was observed a few times. The chain links TRBV11-2 to TRBJ1-2; 7 nucleotides align to TRBD1. CDR1 and CDR2 from the germline V gene are SGHAT and FQNNGV. The CDR3 contains 14 residues. Trimming cost V 3 bases and J 8 bases; bases outside gene matches: 9. The CDR3 sequence is CASSLSTGVYGYTF. The CDR3, as DNA: TGTGCCAGCAGCTTGTCAACAGGGGTCTACGGCTACACCTTC. Combining the CDR3 with reference TRBV11-2 and TRBJ1-2 gives the whole variable domain EAGVAQSPRYKIIEKRQSVAFWCNPISGHATLYWYQQILGQGPKLLIQFQNNGVVDDSQLPKDRFSAERLKGVDSTLKIQPAKLEDSAVYLCASSLSTGVYGYTFGSGTRLTVV.

This clone showed up just a few times. This rearrangement joins TRBV9 to TRBJ1-3, with D tentatively TRBD1 (6 bases). The V and J ends lost 0 bases and 8 bases respectively, with 12 bases between them. Germline CDR1 reads SGDLS; CDR2 reads YYNGEE. The CDR3 is 14 amino acids. DNA of the CDR3: TGTGCCAGCAGCGTAGCAGGGGCTGTCGACACCATATATTTT. Translation gives CASSVAGAVDTIYF.

In the case of this clone: This specimen includes other DNA sequences encoding the same CDR3. The genes are TRBV28 and TRBJ1-2; TRBD1 aligns across 7 bases. The CDR3 has 13 amino acids. Trimming at V came to 5 bases and at J to 5 bases, leaving 5 bases not matched to a gene. Germline V gene sequence: CDR1 MDHEN, CDR2 SYDVKM. CDR3 sequence (DNA): TGTGCCAGCAGTCGGACAGGATTTTATGGCTACACCTTC. Translating it yields CASSRTGFYGYTF.

This rearrangement joins TRBV28 to TRBJ1-1, with a weak D call TRBD1 (5 bases). The V end was cut by 5 bases, the J end by 3 bases, with 7 bases between. This CDR3 is built from 12 residues. Germline values: CDR1 MDHEN, CDR2 SYDVKM. The CDR3 here is CASSNRYTEAFF. The CDR3 nucleotides are TGTGCCAGCAGTAACAGGTACACTGAAGCTTTCTTT.

The chain uses TRBV7-6 and TRBJ2-3; 12 nucleotides agree with TRBD2. Germline-derived CDR1 and CDR2 are SGHVS and FNYEAQ. The CDR3 has 15 residues. The J segment lost 5 bases and the V segment lost 5 bases, leaving 5 bases of the junction unmatched. The CDR3 coding sequence is TGTGCCAGCAGCCCCGGGACTAGCGGGTTAGATACGCAGTATTTT. Translated, it gives CASSPGTSGLDTQYF.

This rearrangement joins TRBV20-1 to TRBJ2-1; possible D gene TRBD2, 6 bases. The V and J ends lost 3 bases and 8 bases respectively, with 8 bases between them. Germline loops: CDR1 DFQATT, CDR2 SNEGSKA (reference sequence). CDR3 length: 11 residues. The CDR3 nucleotides are TGCAGTGCTAGTGGGGGGTATGAGCAGTTCTTC. This codes for CSASGGYEQFF.

This clone occurred a few times. J is TRBJ2-1 and V is TRBV5-6; D may be TRBD2 (6 bases). CDR3 length: 15 residues. V lost 1 base to trimming and J lost 8 bases, with 16 bases between them. CDR1 is SGHDT, CDR2 YYEEEE, per germline. CDR3: CASSLSLAEGYEQFF. CDR3 bases: TGTGCCAGCAGCTTGAGCTTAGCGGAGGGTTATGAGCAGTTCTTC.

The chain has TRBV19 and TRBJ2-2; D is uncertain. V was cut by 8 bases and J by 9 bases, with 25 bases left in between. This CDR3 has 16 residues. Germline V gene data show CDR1 as LNHDA and CDR2 as SQIVND (reference sequence). CDR3 region: CASRNERKASFRELFF. The DNA for the CDR3 is TGTGCCAGTCGTAACGAGAGGAAGGCCAGTTTCCGGGAGCTGTTTTTT.

This clone turned up a few times. This chain uses TRBV5-6 with TRBJ2-1; D perhaps matches TRBD1 (6 bases). Trimming took 5 bases from V and 8 from J, leaving 14 bases between them. Germline V CDR1 and CDR2: SGHDT, YYEEEE. This CDR3 is 13 amino acids long. The CDR3 is CASRMLQGYEQFF. The CDR3 region has the DNA TGTGCCAGCAGAATGTTACAGGGATATGAGCAGTTCTTC.

This clone showed up just a few times. The CDR3 spells CASSPAVASGRDTQYF. The CDR3 nucleotides read TGTGCCAGCTCACCGGCAGTGGCTAGCGGGAGAGATACGCAGTATTTT. This chain uses TRBV18 with TRBJ2-3, with 10 bases matching TRBD2. Losses at the gene ends were 3 bases for V and 5 bases for J; bases not matched to a gene: 8. Germline V gene data show CDR1 as KGHSH and CDR2 as LQKENI. This CDR3 contains 16 residues. Combining the CDR3 with reference TRBV18 and TRBJ2-3 gives the whole variable domain NAGVMQNPRHLVRRRGQEARLRCSPMKGHSHVYWYRQLPEEGLKFMVYLQKENIIDESGMPKERFSAEFPKEGPSILRIQQVVRGDSAAYFCASSPAVASGRDTQYFGPGTRLTVL.

This clone occurred a few times. The CDR3 DNA sequence: TGTGCCAGCAGCTCACCACCTTTGGATGAAAAACTGTTTTTT. Translation gives CASSSPPLDEKLFF. The V call is TRBV5-6, the J call TRBJ1-4; no definite D call. This CDR3 spans 14 amino acids. CDR1 SGHDT and CDR2 YYEEEE come from the germline V gene. The germline V and J ends were trimmed by 3 bases and 6 bases, with 12 bases remaining between them.

The rearrangement links TRBV7-2 to TRBJ2-2; a weak D match, TRBD2 (6 bases). Deletions cut 3 bases from V and 6 bases from J, with 11 bases between. Germline values: CDR1 SGHTA, CDR2 FQGNSA. The CDR3 has 14 residues. The DNA of the CDR3 is TGTGCCAGCAGCTTCCTTACTAGCTCCGGGGAGCTGTTTTTT. The encoded protein is CASSFLTSSGELFF.

V and J are TRBV11-2 and TRBJ1-1; D not certain. From germline, CDR1 is SGHAT and CDR2 FQNNGV. Trimming left V 0 bases short and J 1 base short, with 9 bases between. The CDR3 totals 15 residues. CDR3 sequence reads: CASSLETLGNTEAFF. In DNA, the CDR3 is TGTGCCAGCAGCTTAGAAACTTTAGGGAACACTGAAGCTTTCTTT.